This record covers a single T cell receptor beta chain. Germline-derived CDR1 and CDR2 are SQVTM and ANQGSEA. This CDR3 has 15 residues. Method: immunoSEQ multiplex PCR; TCRdb's copy keeps in-frame clones and lacks some. The sample records about 320,000 clones, roughly 87% being singletons. Cohort 3 recovery required two negative PCRs, clearance, or symptom resolution. The data derive from a study of blood T cell repertoires in COVID-19. The receptor was isolated from a woman aged 18-29 years who had recovered from COVID-19. V gene TRBV29-1 combines with J gene TRBJ2-3; TRBD1 aligns across 7 bases. The specimen was PBMCs or T cells enriched from blood (not recorded which). The CDR3 DNA reads TGCAGTTTGGACAGGAGACCTCCTAGCACAGATACGCAGTATTTT. Its translation: CSLDRRPPSTDTQYF.